The clone carrying this T cell receptor (beta chain) showed up just a few times. Its antigen is unidentified. Both 60 Vbeta primers and 13 Jbeta primers went into the PCR. Libraries were prepared by immunoSEQ multiplex PCR; TCRdb keeps only in-frame clonotypes and omits some of them. Of 120,000 or so clones listed, about 74% are singletons. This record comes from a study of cytomegalovirus exposure and HLA in healthy donors. Study-wide results and caveats: A later analysis found TCR association rates differed by HLA locus, highest for DRB1 and lowest for HLA-C.

Germline loops: CDR1 MNHNY, CDR2 SVGAGI (reference sequence). CDR3 length: 12 amino acids. The V end was cut by 5 bases, the J end by 8 bases, with 12 bases between. The chain carries TRBV6-6 and TRBJ1-2; no clear D gene. Material for sequencing was PBMCs. This sequence was found in a man aged 25-45 years in good health and CMV-seronegative. CDR3 protein: CASSNLGSGYTF. The CDR3 DNA reads as TGTGCCAGCAGTAACTTGGGTAGCGGCTACACCTTC.